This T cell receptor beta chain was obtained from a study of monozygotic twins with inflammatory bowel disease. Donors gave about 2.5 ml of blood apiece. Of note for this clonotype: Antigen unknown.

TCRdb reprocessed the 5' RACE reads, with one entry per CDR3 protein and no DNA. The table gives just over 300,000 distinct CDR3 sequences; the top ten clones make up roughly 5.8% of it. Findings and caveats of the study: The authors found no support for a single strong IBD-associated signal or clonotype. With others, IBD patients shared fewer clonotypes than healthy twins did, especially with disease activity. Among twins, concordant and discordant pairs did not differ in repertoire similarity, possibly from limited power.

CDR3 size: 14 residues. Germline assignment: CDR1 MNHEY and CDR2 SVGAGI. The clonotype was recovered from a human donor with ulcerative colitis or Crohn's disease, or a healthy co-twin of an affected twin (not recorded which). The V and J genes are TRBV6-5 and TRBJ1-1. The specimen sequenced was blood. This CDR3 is CASSVLTKNTEAFF.